This T cell receptor beta chain emerged from a study of blood T cells in healthy people across ages. A word on this clonotype: Its antigen remains unidentified.

It was with a sample-barcoded 5' primer and a J-beta primer mix that a second PCR of about 6 to 12 cycles was run. TCRdb recomputed calls from the 5' RACE reads with MiXCR, one row per CDR3 protein. The table shows roughly 930,000 distinct CDR3 sequences, with roughly 50% occurring only once. Study-level results: Per million T cells, TCR beta diversity dropped roughly linearly as age increased.

The sequence came from a man under 40 in good health. Material: blood.

DNA for the CDR3: TGTGCCAGCAGCCTTACTCAGCGGGGGTCTTACAATGAGCAGTTCTTC. Amino acids: CASSLTQRGSYNEQFF. This chain connects TRBV4-2 to TRBJ2-1; 8 bases match TRBD2. The ends lost 4 bases at V and 4 bases at J; junction bases unmatched: 9. This CDR3 contains 16 residues. Germline V gene lookup returns CDR1 LGHNA and CDR2 YNFKEQ.